The clone carrying this T cell receptor beta chain was seen ten or more times. The missing CDR3 end, 3 residues past where the read stops, is filled in from the germline J gene. The data originate from a study of T cell clonality in common variable immunodeficiency. CDR1 is DFQATT, CDR2 SNEGSKA, per germline (reference sequence). The CDR3 is 15 residues long. V lost 5 bases and J lost 3; bases outside the gene matches: 10. The data were produced by immunoSEQ multiplex PCR, yet TCRdb's version contains in-frame clones alone and is incomplete. Listed for the sample are some 54,000 clones, none seen a single time.

Material for sequencing was peripheral blood mononuclear cells. V and J are TRBV20-1 and TRBJ2-3; 8 nucleotides match TRBD2. The receptor comes from a person aged 18 to 75 in good health. CDR3 sequence reads: CSARNWREVTDTQYF. CDR3 DNA, as far as it was read: TGCAGTGCTCGTAACTGGCGGGAGGTAACAGATACG.